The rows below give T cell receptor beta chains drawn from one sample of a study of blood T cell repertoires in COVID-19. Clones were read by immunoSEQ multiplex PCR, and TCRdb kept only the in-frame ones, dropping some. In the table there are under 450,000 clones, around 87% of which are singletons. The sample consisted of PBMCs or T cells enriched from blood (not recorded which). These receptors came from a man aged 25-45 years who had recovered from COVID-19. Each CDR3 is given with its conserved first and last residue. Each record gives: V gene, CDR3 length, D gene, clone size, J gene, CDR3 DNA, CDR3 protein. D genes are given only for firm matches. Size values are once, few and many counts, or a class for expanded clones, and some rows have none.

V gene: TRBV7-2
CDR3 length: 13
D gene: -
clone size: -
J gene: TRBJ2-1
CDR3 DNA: TGTGCCAGCAGCTCGCCGGGTTACAATGAGCAGTTCTTC
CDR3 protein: CASSSPGYNEQFF

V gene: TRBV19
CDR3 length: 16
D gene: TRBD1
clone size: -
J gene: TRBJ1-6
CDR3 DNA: TGTGCCAGTAGGATCCGGACAGGCGCTTATAATTCACCCCTCCACTTT
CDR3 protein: CASRIRTGAYNSPLHF

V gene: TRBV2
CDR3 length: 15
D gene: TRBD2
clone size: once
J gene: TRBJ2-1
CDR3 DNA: TGTGCCAGCACCGGACTAGCGGGGGGGTCATATGAGCAGTTCTTC
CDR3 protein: CASTGLAGGSYEQFF

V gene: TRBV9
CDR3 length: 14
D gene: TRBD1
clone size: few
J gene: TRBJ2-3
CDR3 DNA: TGTGCCAGCAGCGAGACAGGGACCACAGATACGCAGTATTTT
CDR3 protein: CASSETGTTDTQYF

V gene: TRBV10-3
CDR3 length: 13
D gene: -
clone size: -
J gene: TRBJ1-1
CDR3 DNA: TGTGCCATCACTGGGGGGGCCCCCACTGAAGCTTTCTTT
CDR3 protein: CAITGGAPTEAFF

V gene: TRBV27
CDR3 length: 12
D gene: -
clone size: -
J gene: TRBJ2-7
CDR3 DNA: TGTGCCAGCAGTTCCCAGGGGACCGAGCAGTACTTC
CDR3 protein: CASSSQGTEQYF

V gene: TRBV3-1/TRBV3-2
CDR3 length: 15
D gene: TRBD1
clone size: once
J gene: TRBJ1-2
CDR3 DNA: TGTGCCAGCAGCCGGGAGACAGGGGAGGGATATGGCTACACCTTC
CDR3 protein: CASSRETGEGYGYTF

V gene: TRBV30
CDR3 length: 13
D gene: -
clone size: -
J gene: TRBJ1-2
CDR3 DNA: TGTGCCTGGAGTGTATCCGGTAACTATGGCTACACCTTC
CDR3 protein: CAWSVSGNYGYTF

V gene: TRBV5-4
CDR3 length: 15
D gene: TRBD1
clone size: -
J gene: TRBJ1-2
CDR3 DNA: TGTGCCAGCAGCGGTACCCCGACGGACAGGGTTGGCTACACCTTC
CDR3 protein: CASSGTPTDRVGYTF

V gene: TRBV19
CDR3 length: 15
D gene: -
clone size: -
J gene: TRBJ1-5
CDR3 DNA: TGTGCCAGTAGGGCAGGGTTAAGAAGCAATCAGCCCCAGCATTTT
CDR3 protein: CASRAGLRSNQPQHF

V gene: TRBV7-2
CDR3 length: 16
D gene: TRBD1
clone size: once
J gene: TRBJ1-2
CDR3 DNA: TGTGCCAGCAGCTTAGTGGCGGGACAGGGACAACATGGCTACACCTTC
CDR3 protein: CASSLVAGQGQHGYTF

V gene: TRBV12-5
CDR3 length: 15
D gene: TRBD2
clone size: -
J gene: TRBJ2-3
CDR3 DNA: TGTGCTAGTGGTTCCCAGCGGGGGAGCACAGATACGCAGTATTTT
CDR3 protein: CASGSQRGSTDTQYF

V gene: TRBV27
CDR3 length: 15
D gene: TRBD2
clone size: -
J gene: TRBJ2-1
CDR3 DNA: TGTGCCAGCAGTCAGAGCGGACTAGCGGGGGGTCGGCAGTTCTTC
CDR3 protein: CASSQSGLAGGRQFF

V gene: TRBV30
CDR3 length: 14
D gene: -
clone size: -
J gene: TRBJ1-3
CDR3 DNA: TGTGCCTGGAGTGTAGGCAGAGGCGGAAACACCATATATTTT
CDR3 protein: CAWSVGRGGNTIYF

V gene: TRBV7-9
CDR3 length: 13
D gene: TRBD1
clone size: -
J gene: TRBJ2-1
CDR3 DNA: TGTGCCAGCAGCTTAAGGGCAGACAGGGAACTGTTCTTC
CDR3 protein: CASSLRADRELFF

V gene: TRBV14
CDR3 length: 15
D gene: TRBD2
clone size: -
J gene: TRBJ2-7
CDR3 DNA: TGTGCCAGCAGGCACAGGACTAAGCGGGGGTACGAGCAGTACTTC
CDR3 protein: CASRHRTKRGYEQYF

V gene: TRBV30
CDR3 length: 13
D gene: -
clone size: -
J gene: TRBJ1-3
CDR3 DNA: TGTGGATTCCGGGAGACTAGCGGAAACACCATATATTTT
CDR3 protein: CGFRETSGNTIYF

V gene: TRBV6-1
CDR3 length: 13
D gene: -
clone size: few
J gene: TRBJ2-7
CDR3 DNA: TGTGCCAGCAGTGAAGTGCTTACCAGCGAGCAGTACTTC
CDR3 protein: CASSEVLTSEQYF

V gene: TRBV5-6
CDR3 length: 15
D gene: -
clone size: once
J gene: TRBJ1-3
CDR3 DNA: TGTGCCAGCAGCTTGGTAGCGAGTAAAGGAAACACCATATATTTT
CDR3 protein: CASSLVASKGNTIYF

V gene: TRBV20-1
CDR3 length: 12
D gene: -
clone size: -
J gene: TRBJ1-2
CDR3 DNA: TGCAGTGCTAGTGAGGGGCTCTATGGCTACACCTTC
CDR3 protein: CSASEGLYGYTF

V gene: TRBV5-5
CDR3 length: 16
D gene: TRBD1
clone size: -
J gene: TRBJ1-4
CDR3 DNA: TGTGCCAGCAGCGCGGACAGGGAGGGAACTAATGAAAAACTGTTTTTT
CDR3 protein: CASSADREGTNEKLFF

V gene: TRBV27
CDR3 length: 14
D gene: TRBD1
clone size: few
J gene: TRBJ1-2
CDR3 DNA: TGTGCCAGCAGCCGACAGGGTAGGGAGCATGGCTACACCTTC
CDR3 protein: CASSRQGREHGYTF

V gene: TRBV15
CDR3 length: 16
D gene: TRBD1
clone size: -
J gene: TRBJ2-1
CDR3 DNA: TGTGCCACCAGCAGAGAAGGGCAGGGGGCCTACAATGAGCAGTTCTTC
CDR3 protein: CATSREGQGAYNEQFF

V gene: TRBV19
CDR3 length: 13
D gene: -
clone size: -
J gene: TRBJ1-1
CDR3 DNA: TGTGCCAGTAGAGAACAGATGAACACTGAAGCTTTCTTT
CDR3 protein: CASREQMNTEAFF

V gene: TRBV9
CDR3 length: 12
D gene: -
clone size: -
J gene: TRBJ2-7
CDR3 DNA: TGTGCCAGCAGCGGACTACCCTACGAGCAGTACTTC
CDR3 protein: CASSGLPYEQYF

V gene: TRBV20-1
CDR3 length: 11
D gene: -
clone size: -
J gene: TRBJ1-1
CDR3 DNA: TGCAGTGCTAGAGATAATGCTGAAGCTTTCTTT
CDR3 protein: CSARDNAEAFF

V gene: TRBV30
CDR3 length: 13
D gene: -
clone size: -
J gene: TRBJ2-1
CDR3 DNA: TGTGCCTGGAGTGTCCACTCCTACAATGAGCAGTTCTTC
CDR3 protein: CAWSVHSYNEQFF

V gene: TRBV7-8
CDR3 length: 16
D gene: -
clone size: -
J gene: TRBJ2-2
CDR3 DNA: TGTGCCAGCAGCCTTCTGTCCAGGGGGAACACCGGGGAGCTGTTTTTT
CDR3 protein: CASSLLSRGNTGELFF

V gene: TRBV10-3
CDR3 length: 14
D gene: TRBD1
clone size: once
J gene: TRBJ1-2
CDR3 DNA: TGTGCCATCAATCCGGACAGGGGGCTTCAAGGCTACACCTTC
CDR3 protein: CAINPDRGLQGYTF

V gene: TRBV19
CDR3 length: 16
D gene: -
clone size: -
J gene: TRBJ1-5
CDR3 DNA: TGTGCCAGTAGTCACGGTGGGGGGAGTAGCAATCAGCCCCAGCATTTT
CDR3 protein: CASSHGGGSSNQPQHF

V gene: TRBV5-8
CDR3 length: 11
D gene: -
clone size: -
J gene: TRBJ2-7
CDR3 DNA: TGTGCCAGCAGCTTGATGCGGGAGCAGTACTTC
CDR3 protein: CASSLMREQYF

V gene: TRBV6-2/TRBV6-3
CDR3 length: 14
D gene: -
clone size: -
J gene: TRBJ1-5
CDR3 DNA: TGTGCCAGCAGTTACTCCTATAGCAATCAGCCCCAGCATTTT
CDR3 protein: CASSYSYSNQPQHF

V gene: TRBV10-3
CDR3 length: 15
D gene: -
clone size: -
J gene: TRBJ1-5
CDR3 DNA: TGTGCCATCAGTGACAAAGGTCGGGGCAATCAGCCCCAGCATTTT
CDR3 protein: CAISDKGRGNQPQHF

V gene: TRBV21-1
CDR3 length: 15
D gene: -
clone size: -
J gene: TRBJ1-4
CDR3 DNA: TGTGCCAGCAGCAAAGGGGGGCGGACTAATGAAAAACTGTTTTTT
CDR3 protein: CASSKGGRTNEKLFF

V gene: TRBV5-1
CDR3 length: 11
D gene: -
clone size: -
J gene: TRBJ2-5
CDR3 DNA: TGCGCCAGCCAATCACAAGAGGCCCAGTACTTC
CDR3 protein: CASQSQEAQYF

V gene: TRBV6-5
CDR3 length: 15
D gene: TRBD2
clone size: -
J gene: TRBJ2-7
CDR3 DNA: TGTGCCAGCAGTTCGACGACTAGCGGCCCCTACGAGCAGTACTTC
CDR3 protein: CASSSTTSGPYEQYF

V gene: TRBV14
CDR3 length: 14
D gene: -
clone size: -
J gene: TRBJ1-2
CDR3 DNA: TGTGCCAGCAGCCAAGAGGGCAGCTTCTATGGCTACACCTTC
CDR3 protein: CASSQEGSFYGYTF

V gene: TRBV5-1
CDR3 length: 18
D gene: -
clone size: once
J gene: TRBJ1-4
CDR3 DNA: TGCGCCAGCAGCTCAACAGGGACGAGCGGCCCAACTAATGAAAAACTGTTTTTT
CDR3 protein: CASSSTGTSGPTNEKLFF

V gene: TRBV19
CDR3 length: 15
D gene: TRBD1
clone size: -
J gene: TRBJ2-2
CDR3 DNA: TGTGCCAGTAGTATCGGGACAGGGTTGTCCGGGGAGCTGTTTTTT
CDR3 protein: CASSIGTGLSGELFF

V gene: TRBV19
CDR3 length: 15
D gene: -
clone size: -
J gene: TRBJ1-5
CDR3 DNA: TGTGCCAGTAGTATGTCCCAGGGATTCTATCAGCCCCAGCATTTT
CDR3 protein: CASSMSQGFYQPQHF

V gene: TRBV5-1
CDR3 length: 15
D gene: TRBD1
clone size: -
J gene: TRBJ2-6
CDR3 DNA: TGCGCCAGCAGCGACAGGGCGGCGGGGGCCAACGTCCTGACTTTC
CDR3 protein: CASSDRAAGANVLTF

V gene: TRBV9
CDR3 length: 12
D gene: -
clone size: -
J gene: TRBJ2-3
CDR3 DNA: TGTGCCAGCAGCGTCGGGGCAGATACGCAGTATTTT
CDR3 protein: CASSVGADTQYF

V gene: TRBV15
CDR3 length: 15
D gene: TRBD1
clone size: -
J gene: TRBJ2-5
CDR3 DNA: TGTGCCACCAGCCGTGACAGGGGGCAATCAGGGACCCAGTACTTC
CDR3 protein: CATSRDRGQSGTQYF

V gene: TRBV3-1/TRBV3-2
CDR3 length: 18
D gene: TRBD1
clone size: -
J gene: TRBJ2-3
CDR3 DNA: TGTGCCAGCAGCCAAGTCGGGTGGCGGACAGGGGGGACAGATACGCAGTATTTT
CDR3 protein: CASSQVGWRTGGTDTQYF

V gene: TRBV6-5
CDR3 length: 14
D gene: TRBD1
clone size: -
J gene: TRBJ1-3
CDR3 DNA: TGTGCCAGTTCGACAGGGCGCGCTGGAAACACCATATATTTT
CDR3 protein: CASSTGRAGNTIYF